The TCR beta chain described here comes from a study of blood T cell repertoires in COVID-19. Study-level information: From the United States, Italy and Spain came samples of acute and convalescent COVID-19. Sample material is recorded as cDNA or gDNA derived from T cells, B-cell-depleted T cells, or PBMCs.

Profiled with immunoSEQ multiplex PCR; TCRdb holds only in-frame clones, not every one. In the table there are approximately 220,000 clones, 75% to 90% of which are singletons. CDR3 size: 13 residues. In germline, CDR1 is MNHEY, CDR2 SMNVEV (reference sequence). In regard to this clone: An end of the junction does not agree with germline; a read error may underlie this.

This TCR was sampled from a man aged 35-49 years with acute or convalescent COVID-19. Specimen: peripheral blood. The rearrangement links TRBV27 to TRBJ1-1; 7 positions match TRBD1. CDR3 region: CASSLMGTVLLVF. The CDR3 nucleotides are TGTGCCAGCAGTTTAATGGGGACAGTCCTCCTAGTCTTT.